Listed below are T cell receptor beta chains from one sample, sequenced in a study of PD-1 blockade in mismatch repair-deficient tumors. The repertoire was sequenced with immunoSEQ multiplex PCR; TCRdb's copy has only in-frame clones and lacks some. The sample includes approximately 130,000 clones, around 87% seen only once; the top ten take approximately 15%. This sample comprised peripheral blood, obtained 44 weeks after starting pembrolizumab. These receptors all come from an adult with mismatch repair-deficient cancer. Both conserved end residues are part of each CDR3. A D gene is named only where the DNA matches it firmly. Not all rows give a size; the values are once, few, many and, for expanded clones, a class.

d_call: .
v_call: TRBV2
j_call: TRBJ1-4
clone_size: .
cdr3_length: 15
cdr3_nt: TGTGCCAGCAGTGAGGGGAGCATAACTAATGAAAAACTGTTTTTT
cdr3_aa: CASSEGSITNEKLFF

d_call: .
v_call: TRBV7-9
j_call: TRBJ2-2
clone_size: .
cdr3_length: 12
cdr3_nt: TGTGCCAGCAGGCGAGGAGCCGGGGAGCTGTTTTTT
cdr3_aa: CASRRGAGELFF

d_call: .
v_call: TRBV19
j_call: TRBJ2-2
clone_size: .
cdr3_length: 16
cdr3_nt: TGTGCCAGTAGTATCCACGGAGGGGGAAACACCGGGGAGCTGTTTTTT
cdr3_aa: CASSIHGGGNTGELFF

d_call: .
v_call: TRBV6-5
j_call: TRBJ2-1
clone_size: few
cdr3_length: 13
cdr3_nt: TGTGCCAGCAGCCTCCGGGACTACAATGAGCAGTTCTTC
cdr3_aa: CASSLRDYNEQFF

d_call: .
v_call: TRBV13
j_call: TRBJ2-3
clone_size: .
cdr3_length: 14
cdr3_nt: TGTGCCAGCAGCCCGGACAGTAGCACAGATACGCAGTATTTT
cdr3_aa: CASSPDSSTDTQYF

d_call: TRBD2
v_call: TRBV30
j_call: TRBJ2-5
clone_size: .
cdr3_length: 14
cdr3_nt: TGTGCCTGGGGTAGCGGGAGTGGGCAAGAGACCCAGTACTTC
cdr3_aa: CAWGSGSGQETQYF

d_call: TRBD2
v_call: TRBV28
j_call: TRBJ2-1
clone_size: .
cdr3_length: 15
cdr3_nt: TGTGCCAGCAGTACCGGGACTAGCGGGAGGCCTGAGCAGTTCTTC
cdr3_aa: CASSTGTSGRPEQFF

d_call: .
v_call: TRBV4-1
j_call: TRBJ1-2
clone_size: few
cdr3_length: 15
cdr3_nt: TGCGCCAGCAGCCAAGGGGTACAGGGCGTCTATGGCTACACCTTC
cdr3_aa: CASSQGVQGVYGYTF

d_call: .
v_call: TRBV11-2
j_call: TRBJ2-2
clone_size: .
cdr3_length: 16
cdr3_nt: TGTGCCAGCAGCTTAGTGCGGAGGACGAACACCGGGGAGCTGTTTTTT
cdr3_aa: CASSLVRRTNTGELFF

d_call: .
v_call: TRBV4-1
j_call: TRBJ2-1
clone_size: .
cdr3_length: 14
cdr3_nt: TGCGCCAGCAGCCAGGGGCGGGACAACAATGAGCAGTTCTTC
cdr3_aa: CASSQGRDNNEQFF

d_call: .
v_call: TRBV5-8
j_call: TRBJ2-1
clone_size: .
cdr3_length: 15
cdr3_nt: TGTGCCAGCAGCTTGGATCTAGCCAGAAGAAATGAGCAGTTCTTC
cdr3_aa: CASSLDLARRNEQFF

d_call: .
v_call: TRBV6-4
j_call: TRBJ1-2
clone_size: .
cdr3_length: 16
cdr3_nt: TGTGCCAGCAGTGTAACAAGGACAGCCAACCTCTATGGCTACACCTTC
cdr3_aa: CASSVTRTANLYGYTF

d_call: TRBD1
v_call: TRBV5-1
j_call: TRBJ1-1
clone_size: .
cdr3_length: 16
cdr3_nt: TGCGCCAGCAGCACAGGGACAGGGGCCTCTTACACTGAAGCTTTCTTT
cdr3_aa: CASSTGTGASYTEAFF

d_call: .
v_call: TRBV11-2
j_call: TRBJ2-1
clone_size: .
cdr3_length: 16
cdr3_nt: TGTGCCAGCAGCTTAGCCCCAGCAGGTTTGGGCAATGAGCAGTTCTTC
cdr3_aa: CASSLAPAGLGNEQFF

d_call: .
v_call: TRBV4-1
j_call: TRBJ2-7
clone_size: .
cdr3_length: 13
cdr3_nt: TGCGCCAGCAGTCTGGTCTTGTGGGCCGAGCAGTACTTC
cdr3_aa: CASSLVLWAEQYF

d_call: .
v_call: TRBV19
j_call: TRBJ2-3
clone_size: once
cdr3_length: 14
cdr3_nt: TGTGCCAGTAGAGGACAGACCGGCACAGATACGCAGTATTTT
cdr3_aa: CASRGQTGTDTQYF

d_call: .
v_call: TRBV19
j_call: TRBJ2-3
clone_size: .
cdr3_length: 15
cdr3_nt: TGTGCCAGTAGTATACTGGGCAGTAGCACAGATACGCAGTATTTT
cdr3_aa: CASSILGSSTDTQYF

d_call: .
v_call: TRBV11-2
j_call: TRBJ2-2
clone_size: .
cdr3_length: 17
cdr3_nt: TGTGCCAGCAGCGGGCCTGGGGTCCTCAAGAACACCGGGGAGCTGTTTTTT
cdr3_aa: CASSGPGVLKNTGELFF

d_call: TRBD1
v_call: TRBV19
j_call: TRBJ2-7
clone_size: .
cdr3_length: 14
cdr3_nt: TGTGCCAGTTCCCCCGGGACAGGTCCCTACGAGCAGTACTTC
cdr3_aa: CASSPGTGPYEQYF

d_call: .
v_call: TRBV4-3
j_call: TRBJ2-3
clone_size: .
cdr3_length: 14
cdr3_nt: TGCGCCAGCAGCCAAACGGGGGGCACAGATACGCAGTATTTT
cdr3_aa: CASSQTGGTDTQYF

d_call: TRBD1
v_call: TRBV28
j_call: TRBJ2-5
clone_size: .
cdr3_length: 15
cdr3_nt: TGTGCCAGCAGTTACACAGGGGTGATCCAAGAGACCCAGTACTTC
cdr3_aa: CASSYTGVIQETQYF

d_call: .
v_call: TRBV11-3
j_call: TRBJ2-7
clone_size: .
cdr3_length: 15
cdr3_nt: TGTGCCAGCAGCTTAGAGGGCCGGGAATCCTACGAGCAGTACTTC
cdr3_aa: CASSLEGRESYEQYF

d_call: TRBD1
v_call: TRBV25-1
j_call: TRBJ2-2
clone_size: .
cdr3_length: 15
cdr3_nt: TGTGCCAGCAGTGAAGCCACAGGGGGGACCGGGGAGCTGTTTTTT
cdr3_aa: CASSEATGGTGELFF

d_call: TRBD2
v_call: TRBV10-3
j_call: TRBJ2-7
clone_size: .
cdr3_length: 15
cdr3_nt: TGTGCCATCAGTGATGAAGCGGGAGGAACCTACGAGCAGTACTTC
cdr3_aa: CAISDEAGGTYEQYF

d_call: TRBD2
v_call: TRBV14
j_call: TRBJ2-7
clone_size: .
cdr3_length: 16
cdr3_nt: TGTGCCAGCAGCCAAGTCCTAGCGGGATCTCACTACGAGCAGTACTTC
cdr3_aa: CASSQVLAGSHYEQYF

d_call: .
v_call: TRBV2
j_call: TRBJ2-7
clone_size: .
cdr3_length: 13
cdr3_nt: TGTGCCAGCAGTGGAGAATTAGCGGAAAAGGAGTACTTC
cdr3_aa: CASSGELAEKEYF

d_call: .
v_call: TRBV7-8
j_call: TRBJ2-1
clone_size: few
cdr3_length: 15
cdr3_nt: TGTGCCAGCACCTTTGCGCCTAGTTCCCACAATGAGCAGTTCTTC
cdr3_aa: CASTFAPSSHNEQFF

d_call: .
v_call: TRBV18
j_call: TRBJ1-3
clone_size: .
cdr3_length: 13
cdr3_nt: TGTGCCAGCACCCCCCGCCGTGGAAACACCATATATTTT
cdr3_aa: CASTPRRGNTIYF

d_call: .
v_call: TRBV19
j_call: TRBJ2-7
clone_size: .
cdr3_length: 13
cdr3_nt: TGTGCCAGTAGTATCCTCCAAGGGTACGAGCAGTACTTC
cdr3_aa: CASSILQGYEQYF